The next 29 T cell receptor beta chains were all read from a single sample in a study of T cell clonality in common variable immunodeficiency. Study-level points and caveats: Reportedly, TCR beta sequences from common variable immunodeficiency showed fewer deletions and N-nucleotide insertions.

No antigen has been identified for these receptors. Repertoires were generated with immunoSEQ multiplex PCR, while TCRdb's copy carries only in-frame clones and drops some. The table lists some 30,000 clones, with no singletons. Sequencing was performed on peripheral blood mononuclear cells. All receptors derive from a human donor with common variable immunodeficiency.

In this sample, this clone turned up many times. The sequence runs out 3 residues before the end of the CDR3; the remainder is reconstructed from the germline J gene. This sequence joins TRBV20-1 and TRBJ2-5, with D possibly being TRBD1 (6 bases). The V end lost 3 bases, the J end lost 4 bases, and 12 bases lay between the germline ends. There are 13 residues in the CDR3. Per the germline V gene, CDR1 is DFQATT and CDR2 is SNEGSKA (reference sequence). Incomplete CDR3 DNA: TGCAGTGCTAGGTTGTGGGGGCGAGAGACC. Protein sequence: CSARLWGRET. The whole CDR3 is CSARLWGRETQYF.

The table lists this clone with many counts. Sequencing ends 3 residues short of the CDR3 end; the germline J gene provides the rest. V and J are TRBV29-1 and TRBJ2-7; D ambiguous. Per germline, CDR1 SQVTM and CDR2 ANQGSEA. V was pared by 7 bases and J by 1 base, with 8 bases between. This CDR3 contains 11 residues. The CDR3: CSARFSYEQYF. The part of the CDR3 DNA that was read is TGCAGCGCGCGGTTTTCCTACGAG.

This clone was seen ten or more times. The covered CDR3 bases are TGTGCCAGCAGTTACTCAGCAGAGACAGACGACCTCTACGAG. Translated, it gives CASSYSAETDDLYE. The full CDR3 is CASSYSAETDDLYEQYF. The chain carries TRBV6-2 or TRBV6-3 and TRBJ2-7; D might be TRBD1 (5 bases). From the germline J gene comes the end of the CDR3, since the read stops 3 residues before it. The germline V gene has CDR1 MNHEY and CDR2 SVGEGT. V lost 0 bases and J lost 3, with 18 bases in between. The length of the CDR3 is 17 residues.

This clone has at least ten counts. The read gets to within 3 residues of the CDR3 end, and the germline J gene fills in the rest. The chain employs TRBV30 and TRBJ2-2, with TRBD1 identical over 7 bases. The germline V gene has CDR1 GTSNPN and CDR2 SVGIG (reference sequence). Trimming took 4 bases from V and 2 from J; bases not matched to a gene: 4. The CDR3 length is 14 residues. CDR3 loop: CAWTRQGNTGELFF. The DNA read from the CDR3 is TGTGCCTGGACTAGACAGGGCAACACCGGGGAG.

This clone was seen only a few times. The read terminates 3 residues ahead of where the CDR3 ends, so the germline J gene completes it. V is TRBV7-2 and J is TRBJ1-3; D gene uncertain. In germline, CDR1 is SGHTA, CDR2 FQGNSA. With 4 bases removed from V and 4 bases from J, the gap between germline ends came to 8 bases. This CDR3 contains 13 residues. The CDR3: CASSSGLGNTIYF. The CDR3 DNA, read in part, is TGTGCCAGCAGCTCAGGACTAGGAAACACC.

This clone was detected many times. The CDR3 is CASSTPGTEKNIQYF. CDR3 DNA (partial): TGTGCCAGTAGTACACCCGGGACAGAAAAAAACATT. The V gene is TRBV19, the J gene TRBJ2-4, with 7 bases identical to TRBD1. The read terminates 3 residues ahead of where the CDR3 ends, so the germline J gene completes it. Germline CDR1 LNHDA, CDR2 SQIVND (reference sequence). There are 15 residues in the CDR3. V lost 4 bases to trimming and J lost 4 bases; unmatched junction nucleotides: 7.

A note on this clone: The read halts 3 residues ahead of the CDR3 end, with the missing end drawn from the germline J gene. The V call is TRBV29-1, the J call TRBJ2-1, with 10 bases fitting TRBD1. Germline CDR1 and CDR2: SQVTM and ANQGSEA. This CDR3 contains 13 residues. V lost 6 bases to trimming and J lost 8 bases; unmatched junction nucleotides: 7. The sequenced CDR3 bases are TGCAGCGTCAAGGGACAGGGGCTCTATGAG. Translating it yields CSVKGQGLYE. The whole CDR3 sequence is CSVKGQGLYEQFF.

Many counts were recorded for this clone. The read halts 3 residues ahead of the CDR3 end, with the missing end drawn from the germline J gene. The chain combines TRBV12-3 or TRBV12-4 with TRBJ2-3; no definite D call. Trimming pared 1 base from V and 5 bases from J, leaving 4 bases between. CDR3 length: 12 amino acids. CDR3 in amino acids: CASSLELDTQYF. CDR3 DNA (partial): TGTGCCAGCAGTTTAGAGCTAGATACG.

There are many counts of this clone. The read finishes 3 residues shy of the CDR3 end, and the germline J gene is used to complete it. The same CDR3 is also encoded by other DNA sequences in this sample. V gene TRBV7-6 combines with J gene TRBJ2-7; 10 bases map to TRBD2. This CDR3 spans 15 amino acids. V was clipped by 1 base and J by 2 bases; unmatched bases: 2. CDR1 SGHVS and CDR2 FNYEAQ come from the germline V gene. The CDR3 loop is CASSLGSGGTYEQYF. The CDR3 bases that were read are TGTGCCAGCAGCTTAGGTAGCGGGGGGACCTACGAG. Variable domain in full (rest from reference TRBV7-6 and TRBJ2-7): GAGVSQSPRYKVTKRGQDVALRCDPISGHVSLYWYRQALGQGPEFLTYFNYEAQQDKSGLPNDRFSAERPEGSISTLTIQRTEQRDSAMYRCASSLGSGGTYEQYFGPGTRLTVT.

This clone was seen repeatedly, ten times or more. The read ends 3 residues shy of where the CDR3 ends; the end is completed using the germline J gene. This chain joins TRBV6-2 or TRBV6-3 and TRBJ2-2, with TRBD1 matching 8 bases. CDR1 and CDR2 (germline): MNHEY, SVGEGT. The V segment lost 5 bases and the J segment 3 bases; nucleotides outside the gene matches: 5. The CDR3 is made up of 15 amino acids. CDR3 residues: CASSRGQGYTGELFF. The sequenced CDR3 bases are TGTGCCAGCAGTCGAGGACAGGGCTACACCGGGGAG.

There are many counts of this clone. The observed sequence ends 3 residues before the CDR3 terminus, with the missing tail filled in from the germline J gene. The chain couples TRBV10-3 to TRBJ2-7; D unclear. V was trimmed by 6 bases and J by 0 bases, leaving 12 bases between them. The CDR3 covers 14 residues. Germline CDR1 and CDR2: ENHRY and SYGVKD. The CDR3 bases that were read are TGTGCCATCAGCCCACAGCCGAGCTCCTACGAG. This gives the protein CAISPQPSSYE. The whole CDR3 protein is CAISPQPSSYEQYF.

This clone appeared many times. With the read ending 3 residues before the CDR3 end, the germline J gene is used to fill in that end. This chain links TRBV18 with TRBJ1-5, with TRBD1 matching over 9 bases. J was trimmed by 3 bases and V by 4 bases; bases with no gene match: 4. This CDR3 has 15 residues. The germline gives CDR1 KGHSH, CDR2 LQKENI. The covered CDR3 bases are TGTGCCAGCTCACGGGGACAGGGTAACAATCAGCCC. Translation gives CASSRGQGNNQP. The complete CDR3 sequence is CASSRGQGNNQPQHF.

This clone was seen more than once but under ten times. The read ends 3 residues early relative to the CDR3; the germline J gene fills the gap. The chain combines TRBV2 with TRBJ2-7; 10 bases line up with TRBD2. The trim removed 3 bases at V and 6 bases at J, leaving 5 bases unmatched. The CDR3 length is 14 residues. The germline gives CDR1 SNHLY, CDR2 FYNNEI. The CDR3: CASSDRPSGGEQYF. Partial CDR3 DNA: TGTGCCAGCAGTGATCGTCCTAGCGGGGGCGAG.

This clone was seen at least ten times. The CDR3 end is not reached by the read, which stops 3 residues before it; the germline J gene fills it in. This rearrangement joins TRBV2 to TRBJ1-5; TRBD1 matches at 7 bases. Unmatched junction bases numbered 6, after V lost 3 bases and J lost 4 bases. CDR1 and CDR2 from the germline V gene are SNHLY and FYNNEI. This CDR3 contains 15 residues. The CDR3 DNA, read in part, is TGTGCCAGCAGTGATCAGGGGGGACGGAATCAGCCC. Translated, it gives CASSDQGGRNQP. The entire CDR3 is CASSDQGGRNQPQHF.

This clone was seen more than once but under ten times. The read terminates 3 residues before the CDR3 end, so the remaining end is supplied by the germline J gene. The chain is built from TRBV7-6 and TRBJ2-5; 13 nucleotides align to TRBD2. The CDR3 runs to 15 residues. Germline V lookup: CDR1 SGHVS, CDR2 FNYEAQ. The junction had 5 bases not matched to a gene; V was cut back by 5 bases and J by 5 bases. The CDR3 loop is CASSARLAGGETQYF. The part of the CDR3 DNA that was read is TGTGCCAGCAGCGCCCGACTAGCGGGGGGTGAGACC.

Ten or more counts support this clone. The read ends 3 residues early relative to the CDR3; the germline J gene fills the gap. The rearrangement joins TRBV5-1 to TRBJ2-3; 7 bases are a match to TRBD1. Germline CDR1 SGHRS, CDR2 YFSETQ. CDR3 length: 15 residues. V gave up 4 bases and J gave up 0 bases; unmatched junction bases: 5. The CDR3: CASSTGQASTDTQYF. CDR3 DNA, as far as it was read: TGCGCCAGCAGCACTGGACAGGCTAGCACAGATACG.

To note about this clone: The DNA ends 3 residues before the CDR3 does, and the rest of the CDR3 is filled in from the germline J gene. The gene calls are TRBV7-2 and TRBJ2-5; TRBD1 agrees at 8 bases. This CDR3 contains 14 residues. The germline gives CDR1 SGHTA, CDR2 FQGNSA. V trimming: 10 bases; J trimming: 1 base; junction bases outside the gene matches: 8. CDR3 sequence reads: CATPGQGLQETQYF. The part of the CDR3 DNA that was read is TGTGCCACACCAGGACAGGGACTCCAAGAGACC.

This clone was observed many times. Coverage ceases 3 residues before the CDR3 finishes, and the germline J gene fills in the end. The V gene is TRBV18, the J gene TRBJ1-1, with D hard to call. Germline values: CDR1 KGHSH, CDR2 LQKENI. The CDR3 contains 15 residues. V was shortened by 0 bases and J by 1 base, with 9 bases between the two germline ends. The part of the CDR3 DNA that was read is TGTGCCAGCTCACCACCCGCGACTGCGAACACTGAA. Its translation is CASSPPATANTE. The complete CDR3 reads CASSPPATANTEAFF.

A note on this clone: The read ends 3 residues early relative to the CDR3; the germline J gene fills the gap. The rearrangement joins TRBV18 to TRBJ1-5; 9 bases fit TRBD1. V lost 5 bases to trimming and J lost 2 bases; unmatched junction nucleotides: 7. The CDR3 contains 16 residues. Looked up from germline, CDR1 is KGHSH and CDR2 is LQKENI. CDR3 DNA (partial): TGTGCCAGCTCAACAGGGGGCGTTGGGGGCAATCAGCCC. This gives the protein CASSTGGVGGNQP. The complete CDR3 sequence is CASSTGGVGGNQPQHF.

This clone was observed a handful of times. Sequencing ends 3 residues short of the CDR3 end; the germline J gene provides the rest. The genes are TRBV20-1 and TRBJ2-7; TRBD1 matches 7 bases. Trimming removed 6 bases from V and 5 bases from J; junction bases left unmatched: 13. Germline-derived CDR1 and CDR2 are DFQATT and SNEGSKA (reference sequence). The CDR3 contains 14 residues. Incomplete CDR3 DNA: TGCAGTGCAAGTAGGACACAGGGGCACCACGAG. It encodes CSASRTQGHHE. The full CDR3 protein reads CSASRTQGHHEQYF.

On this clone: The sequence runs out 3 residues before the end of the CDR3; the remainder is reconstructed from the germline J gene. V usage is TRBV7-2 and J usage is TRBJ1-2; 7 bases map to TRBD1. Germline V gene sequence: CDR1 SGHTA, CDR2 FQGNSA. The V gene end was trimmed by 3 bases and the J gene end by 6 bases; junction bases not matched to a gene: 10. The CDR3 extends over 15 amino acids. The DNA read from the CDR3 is TGTGCCAGCAGCTTGGGCCCCGGGACAGAGAATGGC. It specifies CASSLGPGTENG. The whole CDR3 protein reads CASSLGPGTENGYTF.

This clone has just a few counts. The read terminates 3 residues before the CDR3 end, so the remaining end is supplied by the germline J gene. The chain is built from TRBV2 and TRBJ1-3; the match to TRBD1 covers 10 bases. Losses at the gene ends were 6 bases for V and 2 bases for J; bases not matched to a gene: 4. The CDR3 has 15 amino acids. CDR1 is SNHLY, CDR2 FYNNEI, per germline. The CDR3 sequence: CASSSGQGAGNTIYF. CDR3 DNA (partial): TGTGCCAGCAGCTCTGGACAGGGGGCTGGAAACACC.

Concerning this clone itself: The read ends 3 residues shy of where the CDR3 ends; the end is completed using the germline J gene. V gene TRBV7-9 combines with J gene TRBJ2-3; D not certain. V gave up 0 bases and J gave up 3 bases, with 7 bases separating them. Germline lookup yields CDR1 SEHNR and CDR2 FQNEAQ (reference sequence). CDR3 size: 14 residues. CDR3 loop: CASSLAYPTDTQYF. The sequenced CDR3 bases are TGTGCCAGCAGCTTAGCGTATCCTACAGATACG. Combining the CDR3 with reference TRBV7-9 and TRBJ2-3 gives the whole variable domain DTGVSQNPRHKITKRGQNVTFRCDPISEHNRLYWYRQTLGQGPEFLTYFQNEAQLEKSRLLSDRFSAERPKGSFSTLEIQRTEQGDSAMYLCASSLAYPTDTQYFGPGTRLTVL.

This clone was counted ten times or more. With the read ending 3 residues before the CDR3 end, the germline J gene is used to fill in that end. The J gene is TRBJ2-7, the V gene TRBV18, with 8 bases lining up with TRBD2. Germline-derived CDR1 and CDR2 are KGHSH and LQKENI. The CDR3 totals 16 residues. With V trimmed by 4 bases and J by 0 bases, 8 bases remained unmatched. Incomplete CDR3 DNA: TGTGCCAGCTCACTTACAAGCGGGGGCCCCTCCTACGAG. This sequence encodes CASSLTSGGPSYE. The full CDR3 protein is CASSLTSGGPSYEQYF.

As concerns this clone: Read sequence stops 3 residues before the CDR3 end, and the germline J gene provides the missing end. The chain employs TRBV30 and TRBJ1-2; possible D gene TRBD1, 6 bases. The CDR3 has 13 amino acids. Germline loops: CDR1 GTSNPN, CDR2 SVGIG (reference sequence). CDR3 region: CAWTRTGLDGYTF. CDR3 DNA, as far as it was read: TGTGCCTGGACCCGTACAGGGCTGGACGGC.

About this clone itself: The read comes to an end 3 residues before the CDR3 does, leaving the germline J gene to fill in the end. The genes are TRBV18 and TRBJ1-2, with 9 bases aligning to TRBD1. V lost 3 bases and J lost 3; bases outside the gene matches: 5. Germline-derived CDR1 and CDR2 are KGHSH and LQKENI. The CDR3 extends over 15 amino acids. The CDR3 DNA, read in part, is TGTGCCAGCTCACCCACAGGGGGCGAGTACTATGGC. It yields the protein CASSPTGGEYYG. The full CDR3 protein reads CASSPTGGEYYGYTF. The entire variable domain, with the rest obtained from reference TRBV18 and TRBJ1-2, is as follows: NAGVMQNPRHLVRRRGQEARLRCSPMKGHSHVYWYRQLPEEGLKFMVYLQKENIIDESGMPKERFSAEFPKEGPSILRIQQVVRGDSAAYFCASSPTGGEYYGYTFGSGTRLTVV.

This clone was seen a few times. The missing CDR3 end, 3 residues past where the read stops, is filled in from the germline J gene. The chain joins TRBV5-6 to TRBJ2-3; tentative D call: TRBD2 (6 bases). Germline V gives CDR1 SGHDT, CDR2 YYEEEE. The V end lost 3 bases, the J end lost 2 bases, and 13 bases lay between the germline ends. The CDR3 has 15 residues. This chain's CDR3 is CASSSPGLITDTQYF. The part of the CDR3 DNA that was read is TGTGCCAGCAGCTCCCCGGGACTTATCACAGATACG.

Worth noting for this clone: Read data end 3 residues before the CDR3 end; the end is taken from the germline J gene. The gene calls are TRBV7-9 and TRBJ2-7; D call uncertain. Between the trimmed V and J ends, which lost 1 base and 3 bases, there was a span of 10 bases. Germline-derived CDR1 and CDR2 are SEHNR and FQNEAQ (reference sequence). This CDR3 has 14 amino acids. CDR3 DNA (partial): TGTGCCAGCAGCTTAGACAGTCCTTACTACGAG. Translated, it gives CASSLDSPYYE. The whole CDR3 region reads CASSLDSPYYEQYF.

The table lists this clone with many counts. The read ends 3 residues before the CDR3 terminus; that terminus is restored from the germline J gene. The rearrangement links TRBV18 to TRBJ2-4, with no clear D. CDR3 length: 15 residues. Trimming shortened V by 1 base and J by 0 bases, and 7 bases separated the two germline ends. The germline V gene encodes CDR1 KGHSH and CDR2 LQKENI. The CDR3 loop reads CASSPLVPAKNIQYF. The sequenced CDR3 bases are TGTGCCAGCTCACCACTCGTTCCAGCCAAAAACATT. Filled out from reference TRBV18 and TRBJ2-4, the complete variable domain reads NAGVMQNPRHLVRRRGQEARLRCSPMKGHSHVYWYRQLPEEGLKFMVYLQKENIIDESGMPKERFSAEFPKEGPSILRIQQVVRGDSAAYFCASSPLVPAKNIQYFGAGTRLSVL.